The entry that follows covers one T cell receptor (beta chain) sequence. What it binds is unknown. The data were obtained in a study of memory CD4+ T cells and cytomegalovirus serostatus. Across the study: Of the healthy Belgian adults, several were CMV seropositive and fewer than 30 seronegative. Points from the study as a whole: About 40% of the roughly 150 known CMV-associated TCRbeta sequences appeared in CD4+ memory.

V was clipped by 6 bases and J by 5 bases, with 16 bases between them. The CDR3 has 14 amino acids. Germline V lookup: CDR1 MNHEY, CDR2 SVGAGI. TCRdb keeps only in-frame clones here, not all; method: immunoSEQ multiplex PCR. The sample lists tens of thousands of clones, about 70% occurring once. The sort gate was single viable CD3+CD4+CD8-CD45RO+ cells for memory CD4+ T cells. The sample was memory CD4+ T cells from blood. This receptor was obtained from an adult in good health and CMV-seropositive. The chain has TRBV6-5 and TRBJ1-1; D uncertain. The CDR3 region is CASRPHRGRTEAFF. CDR3 nucleotide sequence: TGTGCCAGCAGGCCACACCGAGGGCGAACTGAAGCTTTCTTT.